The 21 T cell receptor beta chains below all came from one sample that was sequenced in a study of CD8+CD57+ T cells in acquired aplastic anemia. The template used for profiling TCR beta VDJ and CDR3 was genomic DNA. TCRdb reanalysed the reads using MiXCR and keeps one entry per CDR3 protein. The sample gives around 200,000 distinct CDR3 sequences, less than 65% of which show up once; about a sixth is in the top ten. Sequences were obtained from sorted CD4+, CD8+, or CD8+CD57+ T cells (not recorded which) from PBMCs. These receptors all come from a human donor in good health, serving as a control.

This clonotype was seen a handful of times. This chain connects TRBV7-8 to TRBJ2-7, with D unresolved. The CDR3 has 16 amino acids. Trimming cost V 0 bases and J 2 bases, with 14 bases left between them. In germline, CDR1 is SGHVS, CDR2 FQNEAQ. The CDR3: CASSLAAQDVPYEQYF. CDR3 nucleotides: TGTGCCAGCAGCTTAGCGGCCCAGGACGTCCCCTACGAGCAGTACTTC.

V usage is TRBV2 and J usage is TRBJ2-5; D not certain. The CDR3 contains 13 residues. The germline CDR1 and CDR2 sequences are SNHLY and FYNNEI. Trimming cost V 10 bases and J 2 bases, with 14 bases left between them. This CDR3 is CATSLIYQETQYF. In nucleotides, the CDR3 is TGTGCCACCTCTCTCATTTATCAAGAGACCCAGTACTTC.

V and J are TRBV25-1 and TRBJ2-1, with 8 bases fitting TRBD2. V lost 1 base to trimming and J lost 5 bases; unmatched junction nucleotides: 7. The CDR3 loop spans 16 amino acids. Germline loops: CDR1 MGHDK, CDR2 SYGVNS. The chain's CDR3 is CASSESGGGTHNEQFF. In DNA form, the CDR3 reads TGTGCCAGCAGTGAATCGGGAGGGGGAACGCACAATGAGCAGTTCTTC.

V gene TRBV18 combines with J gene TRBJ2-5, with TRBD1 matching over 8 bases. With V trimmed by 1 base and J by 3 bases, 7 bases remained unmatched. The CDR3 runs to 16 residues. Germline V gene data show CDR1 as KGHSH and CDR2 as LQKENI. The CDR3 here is CASSPLPKQGEETQYF. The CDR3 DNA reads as TGTGCCAGCTCACCACTTCCCAAACAGGGGGAAGAGACCCAGTACTTC.

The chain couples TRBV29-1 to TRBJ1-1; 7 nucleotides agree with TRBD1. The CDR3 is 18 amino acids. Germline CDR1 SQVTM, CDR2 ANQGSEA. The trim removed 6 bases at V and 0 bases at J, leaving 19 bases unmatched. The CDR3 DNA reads TGCAGCGTCCAAGGGGGACAGCGAGTACTCCTTATGAACACTGAAGCTTTCTTT. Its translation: CSVQGGQRVLLMNTEAFF. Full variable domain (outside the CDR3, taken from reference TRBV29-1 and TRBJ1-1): SAVISQKPSRDICQRGTSLTIQCQVDSQVTMMFWYRQQPGQSLTLIATANQGSEATYESGFVIDKFPISRPNLTFSTLTVSNMSPEDSSIYLCSVQGGQRVLLMNTEAFFGQGTRLTVV.

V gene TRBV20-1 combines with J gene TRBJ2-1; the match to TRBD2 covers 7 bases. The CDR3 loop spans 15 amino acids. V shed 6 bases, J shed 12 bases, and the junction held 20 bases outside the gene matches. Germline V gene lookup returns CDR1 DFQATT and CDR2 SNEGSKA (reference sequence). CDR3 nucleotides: TGCAGTGCGGCCCCCCCGGCTCTTGGGACGGGAGGGCAGTTCTTC. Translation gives CSAAPPALGTGGQFF.

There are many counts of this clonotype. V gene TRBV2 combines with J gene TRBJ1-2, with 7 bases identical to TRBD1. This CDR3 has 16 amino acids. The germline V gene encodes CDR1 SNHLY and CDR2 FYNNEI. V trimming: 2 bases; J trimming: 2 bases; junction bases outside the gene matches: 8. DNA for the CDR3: TGTGCCAGCAGTGAACAGGGGGGGGCAGTGAACTATGGCTACACCTTC. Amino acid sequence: CASSEQGGAVNYGYTF.

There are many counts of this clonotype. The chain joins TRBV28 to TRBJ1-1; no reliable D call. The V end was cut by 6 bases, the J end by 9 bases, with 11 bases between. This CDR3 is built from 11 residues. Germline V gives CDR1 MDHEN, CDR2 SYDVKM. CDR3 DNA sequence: TGTGCCAGCAGCCGCGCCCCCCAAGCTTTCTTT. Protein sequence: CASSRAPQAFF.

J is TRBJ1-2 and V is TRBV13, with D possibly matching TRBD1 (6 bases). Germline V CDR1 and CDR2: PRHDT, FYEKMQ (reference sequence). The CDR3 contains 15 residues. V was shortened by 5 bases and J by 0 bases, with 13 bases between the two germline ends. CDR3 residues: CASSPGQNTNYGYTF. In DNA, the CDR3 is TGTGCCAGCAGCCCCGGACAGAATACTAACTATGGCTACACCTTC. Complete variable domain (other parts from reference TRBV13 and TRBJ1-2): AAGVIQSPRHLIKEKRETATLKCYPIPRHDTVYWYQQGPGQDPQFLISFYEKMQSDKGSIPDRFSAQQFSDYHSELNMSSLELGDSALYFCASSPGQNTNYGYTFGSGTRLTVV.

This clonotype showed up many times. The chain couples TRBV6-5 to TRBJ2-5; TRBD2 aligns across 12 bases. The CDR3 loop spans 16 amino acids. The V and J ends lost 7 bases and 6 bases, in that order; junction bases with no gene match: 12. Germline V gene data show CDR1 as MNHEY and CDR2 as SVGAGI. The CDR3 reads CASTSLGLAGRKTQYF. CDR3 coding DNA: TGTGCCAGCACCTCCCTCGGACTAGCGGGGCGAAAGACCCAGTACTTC.

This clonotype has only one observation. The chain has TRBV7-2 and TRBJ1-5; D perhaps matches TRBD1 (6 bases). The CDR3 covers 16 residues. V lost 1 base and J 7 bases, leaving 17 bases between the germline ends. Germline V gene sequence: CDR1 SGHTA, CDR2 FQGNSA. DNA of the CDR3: TGTGCCAGCAGCTTAGTTGGGCAGGGGCTAAGGCAGCCCCAGCATTTT. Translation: CASSLVGQGLRQPQHF. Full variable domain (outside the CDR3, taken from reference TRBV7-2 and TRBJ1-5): GAGVSQSPSNKVTEKGKDVELRCDPISGHTALYWYRQSLGQGLEFLIYFQGNSAPDKSGLPSDRFSAERTGGSVSTLTIQRTQQEDSAVYLCASSLVGQGLRQPQHFGDGTRLSIL.

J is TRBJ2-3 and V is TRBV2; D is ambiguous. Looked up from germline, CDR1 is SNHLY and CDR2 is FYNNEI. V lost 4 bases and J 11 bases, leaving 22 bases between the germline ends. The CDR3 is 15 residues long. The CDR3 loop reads CASSGDDPSYNEQYF. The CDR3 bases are TGTGCCAGCAGTGGCGACGATCCGTCCTACAATGAGCAGTATTTT.

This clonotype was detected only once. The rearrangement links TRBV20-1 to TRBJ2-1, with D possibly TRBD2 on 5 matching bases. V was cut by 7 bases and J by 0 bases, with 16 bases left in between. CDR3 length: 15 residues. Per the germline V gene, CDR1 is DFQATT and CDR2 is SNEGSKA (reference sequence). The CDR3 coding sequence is TGCAGTGTTACCCTCGGGGATAGCTCCTACAATGAGCAGTTCTTC. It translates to CSVTLGDSSYNEQFF.

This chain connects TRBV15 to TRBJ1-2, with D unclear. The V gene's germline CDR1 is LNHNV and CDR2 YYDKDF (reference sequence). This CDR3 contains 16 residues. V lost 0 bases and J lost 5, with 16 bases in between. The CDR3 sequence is CATSRDLGSQLYGYTF. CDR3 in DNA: TGTGCCACCAGCAGAGATTTGGGAAGCCAACTATATGGCTACACCTTC.

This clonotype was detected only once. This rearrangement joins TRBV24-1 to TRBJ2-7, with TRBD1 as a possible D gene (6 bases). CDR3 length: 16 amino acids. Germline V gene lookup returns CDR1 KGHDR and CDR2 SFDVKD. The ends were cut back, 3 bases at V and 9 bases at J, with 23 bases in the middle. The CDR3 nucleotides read TGTGCCACCAGTGATCGATCTAGCAGTTCGGACAGCGTGCAGTACTTC. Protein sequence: CATSDRSSSSDSVQYF.

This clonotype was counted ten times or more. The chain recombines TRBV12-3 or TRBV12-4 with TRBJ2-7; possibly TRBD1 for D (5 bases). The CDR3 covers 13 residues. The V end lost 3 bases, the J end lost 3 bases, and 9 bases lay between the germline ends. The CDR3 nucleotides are TGTGCCAGCAGTTTTGGGGCCATCTACGAGCAGTACTTC. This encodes CASSFGAIYEQYF.

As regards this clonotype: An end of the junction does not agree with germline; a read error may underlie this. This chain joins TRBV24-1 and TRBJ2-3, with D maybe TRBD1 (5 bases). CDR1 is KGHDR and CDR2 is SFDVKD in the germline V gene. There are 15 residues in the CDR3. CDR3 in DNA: TGTGCCACCAGTGGTCCCCCGACAAGCACAGGTACGCAGTATTTT. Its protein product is CATSGPPTSTGTQYF.

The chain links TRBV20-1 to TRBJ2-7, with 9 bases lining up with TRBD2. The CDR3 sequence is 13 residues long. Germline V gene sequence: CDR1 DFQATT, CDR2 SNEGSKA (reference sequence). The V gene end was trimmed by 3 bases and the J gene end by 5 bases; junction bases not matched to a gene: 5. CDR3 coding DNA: TGCAGTGCTAGTAGCGGGAGTAAGGACGAGCAGTACTTC. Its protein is CSASSGSKDEQYF.

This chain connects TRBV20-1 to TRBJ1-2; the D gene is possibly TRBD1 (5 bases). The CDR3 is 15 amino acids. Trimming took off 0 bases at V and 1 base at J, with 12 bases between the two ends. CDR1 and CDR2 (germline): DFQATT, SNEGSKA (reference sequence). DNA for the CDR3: TGCAGTGCTAGAGATCTGGCGGGGGTTAACTATGGCTACACCTTC. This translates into CSARDLAGVNYGYTF.

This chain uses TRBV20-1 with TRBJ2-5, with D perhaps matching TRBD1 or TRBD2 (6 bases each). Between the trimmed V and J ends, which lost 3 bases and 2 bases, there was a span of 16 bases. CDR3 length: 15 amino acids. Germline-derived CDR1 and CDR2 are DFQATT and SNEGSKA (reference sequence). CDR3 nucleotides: TGCAGTGCTAGTGGGGGCCGGGAGAATCAAGAGACCCAGTACTTC. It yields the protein CSASGGRENQETQYF.

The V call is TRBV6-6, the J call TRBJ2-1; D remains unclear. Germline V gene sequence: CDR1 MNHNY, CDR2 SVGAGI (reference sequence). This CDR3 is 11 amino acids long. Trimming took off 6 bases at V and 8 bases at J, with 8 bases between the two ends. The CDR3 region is CASRTRDEQFF. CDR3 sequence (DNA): TGTGCCAGCAGGACCCGGGATGAGCAGTTCTTC.